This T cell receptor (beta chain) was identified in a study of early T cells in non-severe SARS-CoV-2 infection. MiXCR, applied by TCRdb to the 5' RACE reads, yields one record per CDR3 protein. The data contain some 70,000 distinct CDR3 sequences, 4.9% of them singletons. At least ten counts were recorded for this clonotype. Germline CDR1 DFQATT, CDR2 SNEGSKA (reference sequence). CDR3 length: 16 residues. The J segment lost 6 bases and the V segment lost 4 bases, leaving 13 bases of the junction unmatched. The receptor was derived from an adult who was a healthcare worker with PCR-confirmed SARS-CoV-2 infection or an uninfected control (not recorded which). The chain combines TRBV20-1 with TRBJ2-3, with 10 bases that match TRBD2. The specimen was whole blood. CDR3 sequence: CSANFPSLAGSDTQYF. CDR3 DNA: TGCAGTGCTAACTTTCCGTCACTAGCGGGATCTGATACGCAGTATTTT.